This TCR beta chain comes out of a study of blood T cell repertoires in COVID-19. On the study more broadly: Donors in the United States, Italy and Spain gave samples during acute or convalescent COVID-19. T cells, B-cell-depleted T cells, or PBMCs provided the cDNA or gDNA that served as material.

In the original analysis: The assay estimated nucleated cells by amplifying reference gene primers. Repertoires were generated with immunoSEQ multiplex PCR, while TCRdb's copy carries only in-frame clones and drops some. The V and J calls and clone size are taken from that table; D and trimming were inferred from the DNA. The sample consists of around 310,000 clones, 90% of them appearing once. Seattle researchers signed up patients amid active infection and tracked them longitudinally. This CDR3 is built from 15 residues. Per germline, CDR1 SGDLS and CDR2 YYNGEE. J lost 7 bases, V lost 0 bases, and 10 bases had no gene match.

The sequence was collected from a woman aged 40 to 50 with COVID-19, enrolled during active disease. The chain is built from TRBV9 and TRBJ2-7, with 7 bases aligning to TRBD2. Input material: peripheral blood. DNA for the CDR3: TGTGCCAGCAGCGTAGCTAGCGGAGCGGGGAGGGAGCAGTACTTC. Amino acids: CASSVASGAGREQYF.